Listed below are T cell receptor beta chains from one sample, sequenced in a study of control samples from healthy donors and cancer patients. Profiling relied on immunoSEQ multiplex PCR, and the TCRdb table lists in-frame clones only, not all of them. The repertoire holds 170,000 or so clones, approximately 94% seen once, with 1.3% in the top ten. The sample comprised blood. These receptors originate from a young woman in good health. CDR3s include the opening cysteine and the closing phenylalanine or tryptophan. The D gene is left open where the match is weak. Rows give clone size only sometimes, using once, few, many, or a class for an expanded clone.

j_call: TRBJ2-1
d_call: TRBD2
v_call: TRBV5-4
clone_size: once
cdr3_nt: TGTGCCAGCAGCTTGTCCCCAGCGGGAGGAGAGGTTGAGCAGTTCTTC
cdr3_aa: CASSLSPAGGEVEQFF

j_call: TRBJ1-2
d_call: -
v_call: TRBV4-2
clone_size: -
cdr3_nt: TGTGCCAGCAGCCAAGCGGACATTACTTCAAACTATGGCTACACCTTC
cdr3_aa: CASSQADITSNYGYTF

j_call: TRBJ2-7
d_call: TRBD1
v_call: TRBV4-3
clone_size: -
cdr3_nt: TGCGCCAGCAGCCGAAATTGGGACAGGGGCTTCTACGAGCAGTACTTC
cdr3_aa: CASSRNWDRGFYEQYF

j_call: TRBJ2-1
d_call: TRBD1
v_call: TRBV19
clone_size: -
cdr3_nt: TGTGCCAGTAGTTCGTCAGCGGACAGGGGGTACAATGAGCAGTTCTTC
cdr3_aa: CASSSSADRGYNEQFF

j_call: TRBJ1-2
d_call: -
v_call: TRBV6-6
clone_size: -
cdr3_nt: TGTGCCAGCAATCAACCCCCTCTTGGATCTGGCTATGGCTACACCTTC
cdr3_aa: CASNQPPLGSGYGYTF

j_call: TRBJ1-1
d_call: -
v_call: TRBV6-5
clone_size: -
cdr3_nt: TGTGCCAGCAGTCCGGTTACGCGCTCGGGCACTGAAGCTTTCTTT
cdr3_aa: CASSPVTRSGTEAFF

j_call: TRBJ2-5
d_call: -
v_call: TRBV5-1
clone_size: -
cdr3_nt: TGCGCCAGCAGCTTAGACAGGACCCTTGGGAGGACCCAGTACTTC
cdr3_aa: CASSLDRTLGRTQYF

j_call: TRBJ2-3
d_call: -
v_call: TRBV15
clone_size: -
cdr3_nt: TGTGCCACCAGCAGGCCTACGGGGGGCGCAACAGATACGCAGTATTTT
cdr3_aa: CATSRPTGGATDTQYF

j_call: TRBJ2-5
d_call: TRBD2
v_call: TRBV5-1
clone_size: -
cdr3_nt: TGCGCCAGCAGCTTGGATGTAGCGGGGTACCAAGAGACCCAGTACTTC
cdr3_aa: CASSLDVAGYQETQYF

j_call: TRBJ2-7
d_call: -
v_call: TRBV5-1
clone_size: -
cdr3_nt: TGCGCCAGCAGCACTAGCTCCTACGAGCAGTACTTC
cdr3_aa: CASSTSSYEQYF

j_call: TRBJ1-2
d_call: -
v_call: TRBV15
clone_size: -
cdr3_nt: TGTGCCACCAGCAGATCATCGACGGTGAATAACTATGGCTACACCTTC
cdr3_aa: CATSRSSTVNNYGYTF

j_call: TRBJ1-3
d_call: -
v_call: TRBV6-6
clone_size: -
cdr3_nt: TGTGCCAGCAGACACGGACAGCTTGGAAACACCATATATTTT
cdr3_aa: CASRHGQLGNTIYF

j_call: TRBJ1-5
d_call: TRBD1
v_call: TRBV5-8
clone_size: -
cdr3_nt: TGTGCCAGCAGTCGACAGGGGAGAAGCAATCAGCCCCAGCATTTT
cdr3_aa: CASSRQGRSNQPQHF

j_call: TRBJ1-1
d_call: -
v_call: TRBV21-1
clone_size: -
cdr3_nt: TGTGCCAGCAGCTTCCGGGGCCGATTT
cdr3_aa: CASSFRGRF

j_call: TRBJ2-3
d_call: -
v_call: TRBV4-3
clone_size: -
cdr3_nt: TGCGCCAGCAGCCAAATCCGGGACATAGCATATACGCAGTATTTT
cdr3_aa: CASSQIRDIAYTQYF

j_call: TRBJ1-4
d_call: -
v_call: TRBV3-1/TRBV3-2
clone_size: -
cdr3_nt: TGTGCCAGCAGCCAAGGGACACCGATACAGGAAAAACTGTTTTTT
cdr3_aa: CASSQGTPIQEKLFF

j_call: TRBJ2-7
d_call: TRBD2
v_call: TRBV27
clone_size: -
cdr3_nt: TGTGCCAGCAGCCCCGGACTAGCTATCAGTGAGCAGTACTTC
cdr3_aa: CASSPGLAISEQYF

j_call: TRBJ1-2
d_call: -
v_call: TRBV19
clone_size: -
cdr3_nt: TGTGCCAGTAGTATGAGCTCTAACTATGGCTACACCTTC
cdr3_aa: CASSMSSNYGYTF

j_call: TRBJ2-7
d_call: TRBD2
v_call: TRBV6-5
clone_size: -
cdr3_nt: TGTGCCAGCAGTCCCCTGACTAGCCTCTACGAGCAGTACTTC
cdr3_aa: CASSPLTSLYEQYF

j_call: TRBJ1-6
d_call: -
v_call: TRBV10-3
clone_size: -
cdr3_nt: TGTGCCACCCTAAACTCCAGGGGCTCCTATAATTCACCCCTCCACTTT
cdr3_aa: CATLNSRGSYNSPLHF

j_call: TRBJ1-1
d_call: -
v_call: TRBV5-5
clone_size: -
cdr3_nt: TGTGCCAGCAGCTTGGAGGTGATATCAGAGTCCAAAGCTTTCTTT
cdr3_aa: CASSLEVISESKAFF

j_call: TRBJ2-5
d_call: -
v_call: TRBV6-5
clone_size: -
cdr3_nt: TGTGCCAGCAGTTTAAAGGGGCAAGAGACCCAGTACTTC
cdr3_aa: CASSLKGQETQYF

j_call: TRBJ1-1
d_call: -
v_call: TRBV28
clone_size: -
cdr3_nt: TGTGCCAGCAGTTTAAAGGGGAGGCAAGCTTTCTTT
cdr3_aa: CASSLKGRQAFF

j_call: TRBJ1-5
d_call: -
v_call: TRBV4-3
clone_size: -
cdr3_nt: TGCGCCAGCAGCCAAGTCGGTGGCAATCAGCCCCAGCATTTT
cdr3_aa: CASSQVGGNQPQHF

j_call: TRBJ2-1
d_call: -
v_call: TRBV5-1
clone_size: -
cdr3_nt: TGCGCCAGCAGCTTCGATAATGAGCAGTTCTTC
cdr3_aa: CASSFDNEQFF

j_call: TRBJ1-2
d_call: -
v_call: TRBV3-1/TRBV3-2
clone_size: -
cdr3_nt: TGTGCCAGCAGCTCCCGGGTTAACTATGGCTACACCTTC
cdr3_aa: CASSSRVNYGYTF

j_call: TRBJ2-2
d_call: -
v_call: TRBV5-8
clone_size: -
cdr3_nt: TGTGCCAGCAGCTTTATACAGCGTCCGGAGCTGTTTTTT
cdr3_aa: CASSFIQRPELFF

j_call: TRBJ1-1
d_call: -
v_call: TRBV21-1
clone_size: -
cdr3_nt: TGTGCCAGCAGCCCACGAAACGCTTTGAACACTGAAGCTTTCTTT
cdr3_aa: CASSPRNALNTEAFF

j_call: TRBJ2-2
d_call: -
v_call: TRBV5-6
clone_size: once
cdr3_nt: TGTGCCAGCAGCCAGCTTGGAGGTACGGCCGGGGAGCTGTTTTTT
cdr3_aa: CASSQLGGTAGELFF

j_call: TRBJ2-6
d_call: -
v_call: TRBV6-2/TRBV6-3
clone_size: -
cdr3_nt: TGTGCCAGCAGCTATCCCCCTGGGGCCAACGTCCTGACTTTC
cdr3_aa: CASSYPPGANVLTF

j_call: TRBJ1-3
d_call: -
v_call: TRBV4-1
clone_size: -
cdr3_nt: TGCGCCAGCAGCCTCAGGGGCGCTGGAAACACCATATATTTT
cdr3_aa: CASSLRGAGNTIYF

j_call: TRBJ2-1
d_call: -
v_call: TRBV6-5
clone_size: -
cdr3_nt: TGTGCCAGCAGTTACTCGAGTGGGGCCTACAATGAGCAGTTCTTC
cdr3_aa: CASSYSSGAYNEQFF

j_call: TRBJ1-1
d_call: TRBD1
v_call: TRBV15
clone_size: -
cdr3_nt: TGTGCCACCAGCAGAGATATAAGGACAGGGGATTCGGGCACTGAAGCTTTCTTT
cdr3_aa: CATSRDIRTGDSGTEAFF

j_call: TRBJ2-2
d_call: TRBD1
v_call: TRBV7-7
clone_size: -
cdr3_nt: TGTGCTAGCAGCCTTAACAGGGGACCAGCCGGGGAGCTGTTTTTT
cdr3_aa: CASSLNRGPAGELFF

j_call: TRBJ1-6
d_call: TRBD1
v_call: TRBV7-2
clone_size: -
cdr3_nt: TGTGCCAGCAGCGCAGGGACAGGGGCCGGGAATTCACCCCTCCACTTT
cdr3_aa: CASSAGTGAGNSPLHF

j_call: TRBJ2-1
d_call: TRBD2
v_call: TRBV10-3
clone_size: -
cdr3_nt: TGTGCCATTCAGGCGGGAGAGCTGGGTGAGCAGTTCTTC
cdr3_aa: CAIQAGELGEQFF

j_call: TRBJ2-3
d_call: -
v_call: TRBV21-1
clone_size: once
cdr3_nt: TGTGCCAGCAGCAAGGGCTTAGTTAAGGGGGACCGGAGCACAGATACGCAGTATTTT
cdr3_aa: CASSKGLVKGDRSTDTQYF

j_call: TRBJ2-2
d_call: -
v_call: TRBV18
clone_size: -
cdr3_nt: TGTGCCAGCCTCCGAGGGGGAAACACCGGGGAGCTGTTTTTT
cdr3_aa: CASLRGGNTGELFF

j_call: TRBJ1-1
d_call: -
v_call: TRBV9
clone_size: -
cdr3_nt: TGTGCCAGCAGCGCCCCGGAAACTGAAGCTTTCTTT
cdr3_aa: CASSAPETEAFF

j_call: TRBJ1-1
d_call: -
v_call: TRBV4-3
clone_size: -
cdr3_nt: TGCGCCAGCAGCCAAGAGAGTCATCTTAACACTGAAGCTTTCTTT
cdr3_aa: CASSQESHLNTEAFF

j_call: TRBJ1-2
d_call: -
v_call: TRBV29-1
clone_size: -
cdr3_nt: TGCAGCGCTGACCGGGACAATGGCTACACCTTC
cdr3_aa: CSADRDNGYTF

j_call: TRBJ1-3
d_call: -
v_call: TRBV10-3
clone_size: -
cdr3_nt: TGTGCCATCAATTCGGGGGCTGGAAACACCATATATTTT
cdr3_aa: CAINSGAGNTIYF

j_call: TRBJ1-1
d_call: TRBD1
v_call: TRBV5-6
clone_size: -
cdr3_nt: TGTGCCAGCAGCTTGGCCATACCAGGGGGGACCACTGAAGCTTTCTTT
cdr3_aa: CASSLAIPGGTTEAFF